This record looks at one T cell receptor (beta chain) sequence and its context. Its specificity is unknown. This sample stems from a study of a mutant IDH1 vaccine in newly diagnosed glioma. Looking at the study overall: All eight of the vaccinations patients received fell in weeks 1, 3, 5, 7, 11, 15, 19 and 23. Following radiotherapy alone, or alongside temozolomide cycles, vaccination was started after an interval of 4-6 weeks. The treated group averaged approximately 42 years old and was about 60% male, 37.5% female.

Germline CDR1 is SGHNT and CDR2 is YYREEE (reference sequence). After removal of 1 base from V and 1 base from J, the junction contained 3 bases not matched to a gene. The CDR3 extends over 15 amino acids. Sample time point: week 5, during vaccination. Each dose of the vaccine consisted of 300 ug of mutant IDH1 20-mer peptide, with topical imiquimod. The data were produced by immunoSEQ multiplex PCR, yet TCRdb's version contains in-frame clones alone and is incomplete. Seen here are under 70,000 clones, around 81% observed once, and the top ten hold roughly 3.5%. This chain uses TRBV5-4 with TRBJ2-3, with TRBD2 matching 7 bases. The sequences come from PBMCs, collected from a glioma patient whose treatment included an IDH1 peptide vaccine. This clonotype was sampled from a man aged 30 to 45 with glioma. The CDR3 sequence: CASSLRGVGTDTQYF. CDR3 sequence (DNA): TGTGCCAGCAGCTTGCGGGGGGTCGGCACAGATACGCAGTATTTT.